Presented here are 10 T cell receptor beta chains from one specimen sequenced in a study of CD8+CD57+ T cells in acquired aplastic anemia (dated by TCRdb to between 2018 and 2020). Patients chosen for sequencing had shown expansion of CD8+CD57+ cells by flow cytometry. Sequencing took place on an Illumina HiSeq 2000. Genomic DNA served as template for TCR beta VDJ combination and CDR3 sequence profiling. TCRdb reanalyzed the raw reads on its own, using fastp at Q25 for trimming and MiXCR for clone calling, and kept in-frame beta chains. Rows matching on CDR3 protein sequence are summarized as one entry with the most common DNA and genes. The sample table contains 220,000 or so distinct CDR3 sequences; only one count was recorded for more than 55% of them. The ten largest clones represent roughly 61% of the sample. Sequenced material: sorted CD4+, CD8+, or CD8+CD57+ T cells (not recorded which) from PBMCs. The receptor source for this set is a human donor with aplastic anemia.

The chain couples TRBV7-9 to TRBJ1-2; tentatively, D is TRBD1 (5 bases). V lost 2 bases and J lost 0, with 10 bases in between. The CDR3 is 15 amino acids. Germline-derived CDR1 and CDR2 are SEHNR and FQNEAQ (reference sequence). The CDR3 bases are TGTGCCAGCAGCTTAATGGCAGGGACTAACTATGGCTACACCTTC. Protein sequence: CASSLMAGTNYGYTF.

J is TRBJ2-1 and V is TRBV24-1; TRBD1 is a possible D gene (6 bases). The CDR3 extends over 15 amino acids. Germline lookup yields CDR1 KGHDR and CDR2 SFDVKD. V shed 0 bases and J shed 8 bases, with 13 bases lying between them. Here the CDR3 reads CATSDLRGAGDEQFF. CDR3 DNA: TGTGCCACCAGTGATTTGCGGGGCGCAGGGGATGAGCAGTTCTTC.

The rearrangement links TRBV6-6 to TRBJ1-1; D uncertain. The CDR3 extends over 13 amino acids. The ends were cut back, 7 bases at V and 1 base at J, with 10 bases in the middle. Germline CDR1 MNHNY, CDR2 SVGAGI (reference sequence). The CDR3: CASNIQENTEAFF. DNA for the CDR3: TGTGCCAGCAACATTCAGGAGAACACTGAAGCTTTCTTT.

This chain joins TRBV29-1 and TRBJ1-1, with D maybe TRBD1 (5 bases). The germline V and J ends were trimmed by 4 bases and 2 bases, with 8 bases remaining between them. Germline V gene lookup returns CDR1 SQVTM and CDR2 ANQGSEA. The length of the CDR3 is 12 residues. The CDR3 region is CSVGDRNTEAFF. The CDR3 nucleotides read TGCAGCGTTGGAGACAGAAACACTGAAGCTTTCTTT.

This clonotype has just a few counts. The chain employs TRBV2 and TRBJ2-3; TRBD2 agrees at 10 bases. The trim removed 0 bases at V and 5 bases at J, leaving 5 bases unmatched. The CDR3 runs 16 residues. From germline, CDR1 is SNHLY and CDR2 FYNNEI. The CDR3 sequence is CASSEARLAGVDTQYF. CDR3 DNA sequence: TGTGCCAGCAGTGAAGCGCGTCTAGCGGGAGTAGATACGCAGTATTTT.

This clonotype was picked up a small number of times. This chain connects TRBV5-6 to TRBJ1-1; no clear D. Trimming took off 3 bases at V and 0 bases at J, with 9 bases between the two ends. Germline assignment: CDR1 SGHDT and CDR2 YYEEEE. CDR3 length: 14 residues. CDR3 loop: CASSSGDMNTEAFF. The CDR3 nucleotides read TGTGCCAGCAGCTCCGGGGATATGAACACTGAAGCTTTCTTT.

The CDR3 DNA reads TGCGCCAGCAGGCGACGGGGTAGCTCTGGAAACACCATATATTTT. It is translated as CASRRRGSSGNTIYF. The V and J genes are TRBV5-1 and TRBJ1-3; D gene ambiguous. Per the germline V gene, CDR1 is SGHRS and CDR2 is YFSETQ. The CDR3 totals 15 residues. Between the trimmed V and J ends, which lost 5 bases and 0 bases, there was a span of 12 bases.

This clonotype showed up just a few times. This rearrangement joins TRBV10-2 to TRBJ2-7; the D gene is possibly TRBD2 (6 bases). The CDR3 spans 13 residues. Deletions cut 6 bases from V and 4 bases from J, with 13 bases between. Germline CDR1 is WSHSY and CDR2 is SAAADI. The CDR3 reads CASRRGGEYEQYF. The CDR3 nucleotides read TGCGCCAGCAGGAGAGGAGGGGAGTACGAGCAGTACTTC.

This clonotype was found a few times. Here the CDR3 reads CSATPLAQSSYEQYF. The CDR3, as DNA: TGCAGTGCTACCCCACTGGCCCAATCCTCCTACGAGCAGTACTTC. The chain has TRBV20-1 and TRBJ2-7; no definite D call. Germline CDR1 is DFQATT and CDR2 is SNEGSKA (reference sequence). V lost 4 bases, J lost 0 bases, and 16 bases lay in between. This CDR3 region has 15 residues.

V and J are TRBV5-1 and TRBJ2-7; D is unresolved. Germline assignment: CDR1 SGHRS and CDR2 YFSETQ. This CDR3 comprises 13 residues. Trimming shortened V by 6 bases and J by 3 bases, and 13 bases separated the two germline ends. CDR3 sequence reads: CASTLTEGYEQYF. The CDR3, as DNA: TGCGCCAGCACCCTAACAGAAGGCTACGAGCAGTACTTC.